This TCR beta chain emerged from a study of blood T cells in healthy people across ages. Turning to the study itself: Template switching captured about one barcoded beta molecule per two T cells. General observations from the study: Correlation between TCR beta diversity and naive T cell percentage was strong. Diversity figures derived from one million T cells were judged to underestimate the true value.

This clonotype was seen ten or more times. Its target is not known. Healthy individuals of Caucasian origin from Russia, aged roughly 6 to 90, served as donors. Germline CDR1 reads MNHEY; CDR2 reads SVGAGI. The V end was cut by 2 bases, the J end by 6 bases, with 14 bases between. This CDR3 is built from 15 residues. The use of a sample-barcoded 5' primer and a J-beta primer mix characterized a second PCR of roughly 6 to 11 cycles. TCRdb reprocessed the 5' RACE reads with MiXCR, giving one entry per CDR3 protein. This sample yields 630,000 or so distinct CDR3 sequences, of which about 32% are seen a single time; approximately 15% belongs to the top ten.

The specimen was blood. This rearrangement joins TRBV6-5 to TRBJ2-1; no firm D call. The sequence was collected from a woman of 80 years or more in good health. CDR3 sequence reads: CASSYGFHDINEQFF. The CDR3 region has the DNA TGTGCCAGCAGTTACGGGTTCCATGACATCAATGAGCAGTTCTTC.